Sequencing of this T cell receptor beta chain was carried out in a study of cytomegalovirus exposure and HLA in healthy donors. Study information: Most donors, 70% to 85% of a few hundred genotyped, fell in the Caucasian-associated ancestry cluster.

V shed 3 bases, J shed 4 bases, and the junction held 3 bases outside the gene matches. There are 14 residues in the CDR3. The germline V gene encodes CDR1 ENHRY and CDR2 SYGVKD. Use of 60 Vbeta and 13 Jbeta primers characterized the PCR. Libraries were prepared by immunoSEQ multiplex PCR; TCRdb keeps only in-frame clonotypes and omits some of them. The record lists some 41,000 clones, of which the ten most abundant hold more than 5.5%. This sequence joins TRBV10-3 and TRBJ2-7, with TRBD2 matching 10 bases. Material: PBMCs. The sequence came from a man aged 25-40 years in good health and CMV-seronegative. In nucleotides, the CDR3 is TGTGCCATCAGTGAAGCGGGGGGGCGGTACGAGCAGTACTTC. Amino acids: CAISEAGGRYEQYF.